One T cell receptor (beta chain) is described in this entry. Which antigen it targets is not known. The protocol used for the library was the immunoSEQ multiplex PCR assay. For the multiplex PCR, a mixture combining 60 forward primers for TCR Vbeta segments and 13 reverse primers for TCR Jbeta segments was used. A multiplex PCR assay on genomic DNA amplified the CDR3 region of rearranged TCR beta genes. Amplified TCR beta libraries were sequenced as 87-base-pair reads on the Illumina HiSeq System. Concerning the study's data processing: A later analysis tallied around 80 million unique TCR beta chains across the 700 or so repertoires, and about 10 million of those chains were shared by two or more donors. Raw reads were error-corrected and collapsed into unique sequences by a nearest-neighbor algorithm in which closely related sequences were merged to remove PCR and sequencing errors. Alignment of CDR3 sequences to IMGT reference sequences was used to assign V, D and J gene segments. For a sequence to be retained, a match of at least six nucleotides to both a V gene segment and a J gene segment was required. Rearrangements were called productive when the CDR3 lacked stop codons and stayed in frame with V and J; all others were non-productive. CDR3 was defined according to IMGT convention as the region running from the second conserved V-encoded cysteine to the conserved J-encoded phenylalanine. Sequences without an unambiguous match to a single V gene segment were excluded from the earlier analysis of a few hundred of the donors. In an earlier analysis of 500 to 750 of the donors, V segments were called functional above 56.7% productive rearrangements and were called segregating when the between-donor standard deviation exceeded 5%. To diagnose cytomegalovirus status from the catalog of TCR beta chain sequences, a statistical classification framework was built. In a later analysis, TCR nucleotide sequences were compared against IMGT/GENE-DB human TR gene sequences so that V and J genes could be assigned. A later analysis assigned CDR3 sequences and most-parsimonious VDJ recombination scenarios with the TCRdist pipeline. In a later analysis, each TCR beta chain was defined by its CDR3 amino acid sequence together with its V-gene family, and reads lacking a unique V-gene family were excluded. In a later analysis, several hundred highly shared, low-generation-probability nucleotide sequences were removed to address suspected cross-contamination and a sequencing artifact. In a later analysis, a clonal expansion index for each public chain was calculated from normalized within-repertoire ranks of inferred template counts. In a later analysis, generation probabilities were computed with a VDJ recombination model fitted to out-of-frame rearrangements, and the resulting probabilities were checked against IGoR. A later analysis scored TCR-TCR, TCR-HLA and TCR-CMV co-occurrence with hypergeometric tests, applying a repertoire-size bias correction to TCR pairs. In a later analysis, false discovery rates were estimated by permuting HLA or CMV assignments 20 times. A later analysis grouped co-occurring TCRs with DBSCAN, adding TCRdist sequence similarity when clustering within HLA-allele-positive subsets. Co-occurrence clustering excluded repertoires with fewer than 30,000 or more than 120,000 public chains, plus five with anomalous nucleotide sharing. What TCRdb holds here is the immuneACCESS table cut down to in-frame rearrangements. Part of the clones is not present; checked against another copy, under half of the missing clones reflect an unresolved V gene, and the others are unexplained. V, J and clone size are those of that table, while D and trimming were read from the DNA. This sample's table has entries for approximately 130,000 clones. Clones ranked in the top ten supply less than 2.5% of the sample.

The data belong to a study of cytomegalovirus exposure and HLA in healthy donors (dated by TCRdb to 2016 to 2017). Notes on the research overall: According to an earlier analysis of 587 of the donors, roughly 180 million T cells yielded 100 million or so unique TCR beta sequences and about 300 Gb of sequence data. An early release covering over 500 HLA-typed donors comprised about 290 gigabases of sequencing data and 85 million or so unique TCR sequences. Among the roughly 410 genotyped donors, approximately 81% belonged to the genetic ancestry cluster associated with self-reported Caucasian donors. The study aimed to test whether signatures of past pathogen exposure could be identified by cataloging public T cell receptors. The study used immunosequencing to profile the T cell repertoires of approximately 650 subjects and linked those repertoires to cytomegalovirus serostatus. In addition to the first cohort of around 670 subjects, a separate validation cohort of around 110 different subjects was used. To predict cytomegalovirus infection status, the study brought together high-throughput TCR immunosequencing, statistical association of individual TCRs with disease status, and machine learning. To study patterns of TCR occurrence, a later analysis re-analyzed previously published TCR beta repertoires from hundreds of donors and added high-resolution HLA genotyping. Rather than drawing on any new phenotypic data, the later analysis identified candidate immune exposures from TCR beta sequences and the way those sequences occurred across donors. An earlier analysis of around 580 of the donors used high-throughput TCR beta sequencing to judge whether each TCR beta V gene segment behaved as functional or pseudogenic. Donor age, sex, ethnicity and CMV serostatus were collected together with the repertoire data. A later genetic analysis used genome-wide SNP genotypes for about 60% of the roughly 700 donors, treating that subset as a discovery cohort. All discovery cohort repertoires had been generated on a single sequencing platform. HLA typing included class I and class II loci at four-digit resolution. The number of donors typed differed by locus, with 629-630 for A, B, C, DRB1 and DQB1, 522 for DQA1, approximately 580 for DPA1, and around 460 for DPB1. Because of strong linkage in the cohort, four or five DR-DQ haplotypes were treated as single units for association and clustering. On average, roughly 250,000 unique TCR beta nucleotide sequences were sequenced per donor among 398 genotyped donors of the cohort, with around 19% of those sequences being non-productive.

In total, fewer than 750 healthy bone marrow donors made up the cohort. All cohort members were sampled while nominally healthy, although unrecorded immune exposures were likely present. The donor was CMV seronegative and was included in the group of under 450 seronegative cohort members. A peripheral blood sample was collected from each donor, and TCR beta sequencing was performed on peripheral blood mononuclear cells. The Qiagen DNeasy Blood Extraction Kit was used to extract genomic DNA from the blood cell samples. Trimming accounts for 1 base at V and 2 bases at J, while the number of junction bases matched to no gene is 11. The germline V gene supplies CDR1 LGHNA and CDR2 YNFKEQ. Including the terminal cysteine and phenylalanine, the CDR3 comprises 17 residues. Just the 51-base CDR3 DNA is kept, in frame starting at base 1. The study at large found these results: Linkage disequilibrium might explain the correlated functional status among segregating V segments, but an unknown experimental factor could not be excluded. Some IMGT-functional V segments, including TRBV6-2 and TRBV6-3, could not be told apart with the 87-base-pair reads, so those segments were excluded. The authors suggested that the approach could potentially be generalized to other disease states and immunological phenotypes. Most CMV-associated TCR beta chains appeared to be HLA-restricted in a later analysis, and the HLA associations seemed to be driven largely by CMV exposure. A cluster of highly shared sequence variants was judged likely to be a technical artifact of the sequencing pipeline. Several of the top co-occurrence clusters appeared to be linked to parvovirus B19, influenza, CMV and Epstein-Barr virus, according to a later analysis. In vitro tests confirmed that a few of the cytomegalovirus-associated TCR beta chains recognize cytomegalovirus antigens. When HLA alleles, especially DR and DQ, strongly co-occurred, TCR associations were difficult to assign to individual alleles. Across donors, most TCR sequences were observed very rarely, whereas some public TCRs were present in many individuals. In a later genetic analysis, a missense DCLRE1C variant was associated with V-gene and J-gene trimming of TCR beta chains, and the association was replicated in an independent cohort. Broadly in line with IMGT annotations, most TCR beta V segments showed up in productive rearrangements about 87% or about 30% of the time in an earlier analysis of around 550 of the donors. Because counts were too low, approximately 15 rarely observed V segments, including chromosome 9 orphons, were excluded from the earlier analysis of fewer than 650 of the donors. In a later analysis, the rate of TCR association differed among HLA loci, with DRB1 alleles having the most associated TCRs and HLA-C alleles having the fewest. In a later analysis, HLA-associated TCR beta chains were found to be more clonally expanded and to have lower generation probabilities than equally common non-associated chains. The only immune exposure information available for the cohort was CMV serostatus. Presence/absence analyses assumed roughly uniform sequencing depth across donors, an assumption that may not hold. In the study, some 160 TCR beta chains were listed as associated with cytomegalovirus. Because some donors lacked HLA typing at each locus, the association tests relied only on the typed subset. In this cohort, only TCR beta chains were sequenced, and detectable features were limited by the absence of alpha or paired-chain data. At a false discovery rate of 0.05, a later analysis linked 16,000 or so TCR beta sequences to specific HLA alleles. A later genetic analysis reported fewer N-insertions in productive TCRs among donors in an Asian-associated ancestry cluster than the approximately 670-donor mean. In both the original and validation cohorts, the classifier was reported to diagnose cytomegalovirus status with high specificity and sensitivity. A further reported finding was that TCR beta sequences accurately predicted the HLA-A and HLA-B alleles for most subjects in the first cohort.

The sequence joins TRBV4-2 to TRBJ2-7; TRBD1 lines up with 7 middle nucleotides. The receptor's source is a woman aged 55 to 70 in good health and CMV-seronegative. Input material: PBMCs. The CDR3 amino acid sequence is: CASSQGQAPGTAYEQYF. The DNA sequence is TGTGCCAGCAGCCAAGGTCAAGCCCCGGGGACAGCCTACGAGCAGTACTTC.